This T cell receptor (beta chain) stems from a study of early stage breast cancer tumors. Some clones are missing from TCRdb's copy, which holds only in-frame ones; the method was immunoSEQ multiplex PCR. Here the sample spans about 5,500 clones, around 64% being singletons. Normal breast often needed roughly 90-320 mg of tissue for enough DNA. As to this clone: The antigen is undetermined.

Findings and caveats of the study: Most shared enriched TCRB sequences were commonly generated ones.

From germline, CDR1 is LNHNV and CDR2 YYDKDF (reference sequence). Trimming left V 0 bases short and J 7 bases short, with 0 bases between. This CDR3 has 11 amino acids. This clonotype was obtained from a person in their sixties or seventies with breast cancer. The chain couples TRBV15 to TRBJ1-4, with no clear D. Sequencing used normal breast tissue next to the tumor. The DNA of the CDR3 is TGTGCCACCAGCAGAGATGAAAAACTGTTTTTT. This translates into CATSRDEKLFF.